The 24 T cell receptor beta chains listed next were all sequenced from one sample in a study of OX40 agonist ivuxolimab in advanced cancers. Sequencing was performed with immunoSEQ multiplex PCR; in TCRdb, only in-frame clones are kept and a portion is missing. The data show 60,000 or so clones, 84% seen once. Sequenced material: CD4+ or CD8+ T cells sorted from blood, taken in a trial of the OX40 agonist ivuxolimab. These TCRs come from an adult with an advanced solid tumor such as melanoma, head and neck, liver or kidney cancer.

This clone was detected only once. The chain couples TRBV10-3 to TRBJ2-7, with D perhaps TRBD1 or TRBD2 (5 bases each). Per the germline V gene, CDR1 is ENHRY and CDR2 is SYGVKD. This CDR3 spans 13 amino acids. V was cut by 11 bases and J by 5 bases, with 19 bases left in between. The chain's CDR3 is CASAGTPENEQYF. The CDR3 region has the DNA TGTGCCTCCGCCGGGACGCCTGAAAACGAGCAGTACTTC.

CDR3 nucleotides: TGTGCCAGCAGTCGGACAGAGATGAATCAGCCCCAGCATTTT. Protein sequence: CASSRTEMNQPQHF. The V and J genes are TRBV27 and TRBJ1-5; tentative D call: TRBD1 (6 bases). Trimming left V 5 bases short and J 4 bases short, with 12 bases between. The CDR3 has 14 amino acids. Germline V CDR1 and CDR2: MNHEY, SMNVEV (reference sequence).

The chain has TRBV5-4 and TRBJ2-3; 11 bases fit TRBD2. V was pared by 2 bases and J by 6 bases, with 5 bases of the junction left unmatched. Germline V gene lookup returns CDR1 SGHNT and CDR2 YYREEE (reference sequence). The CDR3 contains 15 residues. CDR3 nucleotides: TGTGCCAGCAGCTTCCTAGCGGGGGGAGGCGATACGCAGTATTTT. Translating gives CASSFLAGGGDTQYF.

V and J are TRBV2 and TRBJ1-5, with no clear D. Deletions cut 2 bases from V and 7 bases from J, with 6 bases between. CDR3 length: 12 amino acids. Germline assignment: CDR1 SNHLY and CDR2 FYNNEI. CDR3 sequence reads: CASSESEQPQHF. The CDR3 nucleotides are TGTGCCAGCAGTGAATCGGAGCAGCCCCAGCATTTT.

On this clone itself: Germline and junction disagree at one end, which may indicate a read error. Other DNA sequences of this sample code for an identical CDR3. The chain employs TRBV30 and TRBJ2-7; D perhaps matches TRBD2 (6 bases). The length of the CDR3 is 14 residues. Germline V CDR1 and CDR2: GTSNPN, SVGIG (reference sequence). CDR3 loop: CAWSPRAGTYEQYF. DNA for the CDR3: TGCGCCTGGAGTCCTCGGGCGGGAACCTACGAGCAGTACTTC.

The CDR3 here is CASSLDRDSPLHF. CDR3 sequence (DNA): TGTGCCAGCAGCTTGGACAGGGATTCACCCCTCCACTTT. The chain couples TRBV11-3 to TRBJ1-6, with 8 bases that match TRBD1. V was clipped by 3 bases and J by 8 bases; unmatched bases: 0. There are 13 residues in the CDR3. CDR1 and CDR2 from the germline V gene are SGHNT and YENEEA. Together with reference TRBV11-3 and TRBJ1-6, the CDR3 gives the full variable domain: EAGVVQSPRYKIIEKKQPVAFWCNPISGHNTLYWYLQNLGQGPELLIRYENEEAVDDSQLPKDRFSAERLKGVDSTLKIQPAELGDSAVYLCASSLDRDSPLHFGNGTRLTVT.

The V call is TRBV15, the J call TRBJ2-7; D is unclear. Between the trimmed V and J ends, which lost 1 base and 0 bases, there was a span of 7 bases. Germline V gene sequence: CDR1 LNHNV, CDR2 YYDKDF (reference sequence). The CDR3 is 14 residues long. As DNA, the CDR3 is TGTGCCACCAGCAGAGGGGGAAACTCCTACGAGCAGTACTTC. Translating gives CATSRGGNSYEQYF.

This chain joins TRBV11-2 and TRBJ2-3; 8 bases line up with TRBD1. The CDR3 is made up of 16 amino acids. V shed 2 bases, J shed 2 bases, and the junction held 6 bases outside the gene matches. The germline V gene encodes CDR1 SGHAT and CDR2 FQNNGV. This CDR3 is CASSLTGGLATDTQYF. CDR3 nucleotide sequence: TGTGCCAGCAGCTTAACAGGGGGATTGGCCACAGATACGCAGTATTTT.

The chain combines TRBV6-1 with TRBJ1-4; no clear D gene. This CDR3 is built from 14 residues. The germline gives CDR1 MNHNS, CDR2 SASEGT. V was cut by 4 bases and J by 5 bases, with 11 bases left in between. CDR3 coding DNA: TGTGCCAGCAGTGGTACAGTTATAAATGAAAAACTGTTTTTT. Translated: CASSGTVINEKLFF.

The J gene is TRBJ1-1, the V gene TRBV18; D gene ambiguous. CDR1 and CDR2 (germline): KGHSH, LQKENI. The CDR3 covers 14 residues. Trimming removed 2 bases from V and 4 bases from J, with 11 bases in between. CDR3 sequence (DNA): TGTGCCAGCTCACCAGGATCCGGGCGCACTGAAGCTTTCTTT. Its translation: CASSPGSGRTEAFF.

V is TRBV19 and J is TRBJ1-1; 7 bases are shared with TRBD1. V was pared by 5 bases and J by 1 base, with 1 base of the junction left unmatched. Germline loops: CDR1 LNHDA, CDR2 SQIVND (reference sequence). CDR3 length: 13 residues. CDR3 sequence (DNA): TGTGCCAGTAGTGCAGGGGGGAACACTGAAGCTTTCTTT. Translating it yields CASSAGGNTEAFF.

V and J are TRBV30 and TRBJ2-5; 9 positions agree with TRBD2. TRBJ2-7 matches the DNA end more closely, so the J call is doubtful. CDR1 GTSNPN and CDR2 SVGIG come from the germline V gene (reference sequence). The CDR3 has 13 amino acids. CDR3: CACIAGASYEQYF. Written as DNA, the CDR3 is TGTGCCTGCATAGCGGGAGCGAGCTACGAGCAGTACTTC.

The J gene is TRBJ1-2, the V gene TRBV28; 10 bases match TRBD1. The germline V gene encodes CDR1 MDHEN and CDR2 SYDVKM. V was pared by 6 bases and J by 0 bases, with 1 base of the junction left unmatched. This CDR3 has 14 residues. The CDR3 is CASRGTGANYGYTF. The DNA of the CDR3 is TGTGCCAGCAGGGGGACAGGGGCTAACTATGGCTACACCTTC.

The chain employs TRBV2 and TRBJ2-5; D might be TRBD2 (5 bases). The CDR3 contains 16 residues. Germline V CDR1 and CDR2: SNHLY, FYNNEI. V was clipped by 2 bases and J by 2 bases, with 15 bases between them. CDR3 residues: CASSEPERALQETQYF. CDR3 nucleotides: TGTGCCAGCAGTGAACCTGAGAGGGCTTTACAAGAGACCCAGTACTTC.

The chain links TRBV5-4 to TRBJ1-1; D is uncertain. Germline V lookup: CDR1 SGHNT, CDR2 YYREEE (reference sequence). V was trimmed by 4 bases and J by 1 base, leaving 5 bases between them. The CDR3 is made up of 12 amino acids. DNA of the CDR3: TGTGCCAGCAGCCCCGGGAACACTGAAGCTTTCTTT. As protein: CASSPGNTEAFF.

The chain is built from TRBV18 and TRBJ2-5, with TRBD1 identical over 8 bases. The germline V gene encodes CDR1 KGHSH and CDR2 LQKENI. The V segment lost 4 bases and the J segment 1 base; nucleotides outside the gene matches: 2. This CDR3 has 14 amino acids. CDR3 DNA: TGTGCCAGCTCACGCGGGACAGGCCAAGAGACCCAGTACTTC. Translating gives CASSRGTGQETQYF.

The V call is TRBV2, the J call TRBJ2-7, with 14 bases identical to TRBD2. The CDR3 is 13 residues long. V lost 9 bases, J lost 3 bases, and 1 base stayed unmatched. In germline, CDR1 is SNHLY, CDR2 FYNNEI. As DNA, the CDR3 is TGTGCCAGGGGGACTAGCGGGGGCTACGAGCAGTACTTC. Its translation: CARGTSGGYEQYF.

The chain uses TRBV10-3 and TRBJ2-7, with 15 positions matching TRBD2. Germline trimming cut 0 bases from V and 6 bases from J; bases unmatched to any gene: 3. The V gene's germline CDR1 is ENHRY and CDR2 SYGVKD. This CDR3 is 16 amino acids long. CDR3 coding DNA: TGTGCCATCAGTGAGTCGGGACTAGCGGGGGGAGCCGAGCAGTACTTC. As protein: CAISESGLAGGAEQYF.

The chain uses TRBV7-2 and TRBJ1-5, with D possibly being TRBD1 (5 bases). V gave up 2 bases and J gave up 4 bases, with 15 bases separating them. The CDR3 runs to 16 residues. Germline CDR1 reads SGHTA; CDR2 reads FQGNSA. The CDR3 region is CASSLTGPRGNQPQHF. CDR3 nucleotide sequence: TGTGCCAGCAGCTTAACGGGGCCTCGAGGGAATCAGCCCCAGCATTTT.

The chain has TRBV6-5 and TRBJ1-1; no reliable D call. Between the trimmed V and J ends, which lost 2 bases and 5 bases, there was a span of 15 bases. This CDR3 is 15 amino acids long. Germline V gene data show CDR1 as MNHEY and CDR2 as SVGAGI. The CDR3 DNA follows: TGTGCCAGCAGTTACATGCGGGGAATAGGGACTGAAGCTTTCTTT. Protein: CASSYMRGIGTEAFF.

This chain joins TRBV5-4 and TRBJ2-7, with 10 bases that match TRBD2. V trimming: 7 bases; J trimming: 2 bases; junction bases outside the gene matches: 9. This CDR3 region has 15 residues. CDR1 and CDR2 from the germline V gene are SGHNT and YYREEE (reference sequence). The CDR3 DNA is TGTGCCAGCGGTCCGGGACTAGCGAGCACCTACGAGCAGTACTTC. This encodes CASGPGLASTYEQYF.

J is TRBJ2-5 and V is TRBV5-1; the match to TRBD1 covers 9 bases. Trimming cost V 0 bases and J 2 bases; bases outside gene matches: 2. CDR3 size: 15 residues. Germline loops: CDR1 SGHRS, CDR2 YFSETQ. The DNA of the CDR3 is TGCGCCAGCAGCTTGGGGGACAGGGCGCAAGAGACCCAGTACTTC. Residues: CASSLGDRAQETQYF.

V and J are TRBV14 and TRBJ2-5; 8 bases line up with TRBD1. With V trimmed by 4 bases and J by 5 bases, 9 bases remained unmatched. Germline CDR1 is SGHDN and CDR2 is FVKESK. This CDR3 has 15 residues. CDR3 in amino acids: CASSPGGRARETQYF. The CDR3 bases are TGTGCCAGCAGCCCAGGGGGCAGGGCCCGGGAGACCCAGTACTTC.

V is TRBV2 and J is TRBJ2-2, with TRBD1 matching 8 bases. This CDR3 contains 15 residues. With V trimmed by 9 bases and J by 5 bases, 11 bases remained unmatched. Looked up from germline, CDR1 is SNHLY and CDR2 is FYNNEI. This CDR3 is CASKPRTGMTGELFF. The DNA for the CDR3 is TGTGCCAGTAAACCCCGGACAGGGATGACCGGGGAGCTGTTTTTT.